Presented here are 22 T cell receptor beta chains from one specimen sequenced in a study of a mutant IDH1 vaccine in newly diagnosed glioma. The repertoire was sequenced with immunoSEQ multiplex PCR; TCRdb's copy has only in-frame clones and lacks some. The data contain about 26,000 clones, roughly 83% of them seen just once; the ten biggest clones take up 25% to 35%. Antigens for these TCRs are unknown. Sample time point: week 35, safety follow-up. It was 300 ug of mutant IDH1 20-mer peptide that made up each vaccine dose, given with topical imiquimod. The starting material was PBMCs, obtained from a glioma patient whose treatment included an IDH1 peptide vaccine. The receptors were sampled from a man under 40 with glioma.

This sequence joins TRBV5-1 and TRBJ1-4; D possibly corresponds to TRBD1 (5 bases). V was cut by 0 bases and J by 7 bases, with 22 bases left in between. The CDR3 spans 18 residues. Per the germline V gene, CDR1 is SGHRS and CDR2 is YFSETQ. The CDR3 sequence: CASSLVGEPLSTGEKLFF. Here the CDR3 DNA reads TGCGCCAGCAGCTTGGTAGGGGAGCCTCTTTCGACCGGTGAAAAACTGTTTTTT.

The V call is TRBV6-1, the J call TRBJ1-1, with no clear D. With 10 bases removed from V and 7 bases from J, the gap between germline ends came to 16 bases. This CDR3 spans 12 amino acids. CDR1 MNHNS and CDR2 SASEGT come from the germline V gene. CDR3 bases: TGTGCCACCGCAGACGGGAGCGTTGAAGCTTTCTTT. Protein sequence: CATADGSVEAFF.

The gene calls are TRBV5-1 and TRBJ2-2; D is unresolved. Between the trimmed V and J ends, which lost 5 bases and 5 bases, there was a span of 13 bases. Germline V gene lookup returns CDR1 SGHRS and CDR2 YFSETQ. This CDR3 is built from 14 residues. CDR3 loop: CASRERIRTGELFF. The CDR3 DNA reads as TGCGCCAGCAGGGAGAGAATACGGACCGGGGAGCTGTTTTTT.

DNA of the CDR3: TGTGCCTGGAGTAGGGCAGTCCAAGAGACCCAGTACTTC. Its protein is CAWSRAVQETQYF. V gene TRBV30 combines with J gene TRBJ2-5, with D uncertain. Deletions cut 2 bases from V and 1 base from J, with 8 bases between. The CDR3 has 13 residues. Germline loops: CDR1 GTSNPN, CDR2 SVGIG (reference sequence). The full variable domain, rest sourced from reference TRBV30 and TRBJ2-5, is SQTIHQWPATLVQPVGSPLSLECTVEGTSNPNLYWYRQAAGRGLQLLFYSVGIGQISSEVPQNLSASRPQDRQFILSSKKLLLSDSGFYLCAWSRAVQETQYFGPGTRLLVL.

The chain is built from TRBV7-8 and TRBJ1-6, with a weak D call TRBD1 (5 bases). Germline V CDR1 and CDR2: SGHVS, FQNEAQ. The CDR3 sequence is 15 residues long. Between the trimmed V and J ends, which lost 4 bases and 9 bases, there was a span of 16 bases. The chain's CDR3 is CASSWREGMSSPLHF. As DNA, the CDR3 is TGTGCCAGCAGCTGGCGTGAGGGGATGAGTTCACCCCTCCACTTT. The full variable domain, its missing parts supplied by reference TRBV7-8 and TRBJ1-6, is GAGVSQSPRYKVAKRGQDVALRCDPISGHVSLFWYQQALGQGPEFLTYFQNEAQLDKSGLPSDRFFAERPEGSVSTLKIQRTQQEDSAVYLCASSWREGMSSPLHFGNGTRLTVT.

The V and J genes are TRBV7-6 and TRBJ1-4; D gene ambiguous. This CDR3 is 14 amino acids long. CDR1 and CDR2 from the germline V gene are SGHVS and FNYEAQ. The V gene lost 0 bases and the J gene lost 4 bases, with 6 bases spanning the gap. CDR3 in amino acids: CASSLAVINEKLFF. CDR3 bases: TGTGCCAGCAGCTTAGCGGTCATTAATGAAAAACTGTTTTTT.

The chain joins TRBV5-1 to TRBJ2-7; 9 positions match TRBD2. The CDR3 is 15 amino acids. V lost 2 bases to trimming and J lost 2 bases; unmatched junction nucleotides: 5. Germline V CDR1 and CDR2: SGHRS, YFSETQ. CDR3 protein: CASSLGAGGPYEQYF. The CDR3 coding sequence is TGCGCCAGCAGCTTAGGCGCGGGAGGGCCCTACGAGCAGTACTTC. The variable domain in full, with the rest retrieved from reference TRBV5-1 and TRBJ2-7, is KAGVTQTPRYLIKTRGQQVTLSCSPISGHRSVSWYQQTPGQGLQFLFEYFSETQRNKGNFPGRFSGRQFSNSRSEMNVSTLELGDSALYLCASSLGAGGPYEQYFGPGTRLTVT.

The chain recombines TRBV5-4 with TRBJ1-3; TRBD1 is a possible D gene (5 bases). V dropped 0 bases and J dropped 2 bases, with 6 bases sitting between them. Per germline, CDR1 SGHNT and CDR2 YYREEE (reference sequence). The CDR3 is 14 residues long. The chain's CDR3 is CASSLAGPGNTIYF. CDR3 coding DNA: TGTGCCAGCAGCTTGGCAGGGCCTGGAAACACCATATATTTT. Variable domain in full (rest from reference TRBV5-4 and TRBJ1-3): ETGVTQSPTHLIKTRGQQVTLRCSSQSGHNTVSWYQQALGQGPQFIFQYYREEENGRGNFPPRFSGLQFPNYSSELNVNALELDDSALYLCASSLAGPGNTIYFGEGSWLTVV.

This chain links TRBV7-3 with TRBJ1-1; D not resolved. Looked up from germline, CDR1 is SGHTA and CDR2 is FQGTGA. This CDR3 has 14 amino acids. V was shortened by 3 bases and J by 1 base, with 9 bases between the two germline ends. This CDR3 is CASSLVPGNTEAFF. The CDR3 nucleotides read TGTGCCAGCAGCTTGGTCCCGGGGAACACTGAAGCTTTCTTT.

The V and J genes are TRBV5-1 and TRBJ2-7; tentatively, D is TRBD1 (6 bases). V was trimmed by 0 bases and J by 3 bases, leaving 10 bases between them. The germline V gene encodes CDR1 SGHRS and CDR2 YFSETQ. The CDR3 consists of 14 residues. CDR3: CASSLAQGGYEQYF. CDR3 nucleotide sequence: TGCGCCAGCAGCTTGGCTCAAGGGGGCTACGAGCAGTACTTC.

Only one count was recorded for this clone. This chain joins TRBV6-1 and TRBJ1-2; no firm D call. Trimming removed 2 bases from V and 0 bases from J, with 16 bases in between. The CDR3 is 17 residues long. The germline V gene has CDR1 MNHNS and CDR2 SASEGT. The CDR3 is CASSELIQTPTNYGYTF. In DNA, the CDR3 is TGTGCCAGCAGTGAACTAATACAGACTCCTACTAACTATGGCTACACCTTC.

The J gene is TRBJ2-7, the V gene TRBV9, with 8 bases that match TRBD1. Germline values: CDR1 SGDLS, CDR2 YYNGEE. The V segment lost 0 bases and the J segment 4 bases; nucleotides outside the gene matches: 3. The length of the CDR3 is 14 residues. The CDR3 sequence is CASSVEHRGYEQYF. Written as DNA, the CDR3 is TGTGCCAGCAGCGTAGAGCACAGGGGGTACGAGCAGTACTTC.

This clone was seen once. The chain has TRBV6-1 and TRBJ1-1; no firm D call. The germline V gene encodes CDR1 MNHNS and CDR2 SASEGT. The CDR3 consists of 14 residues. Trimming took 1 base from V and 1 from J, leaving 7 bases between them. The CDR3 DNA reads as TGTGCCAGCAGTGAAGGGATCGAGAACACTGAAGCTTTCTTT. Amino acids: CASSEGIENTEAFF.

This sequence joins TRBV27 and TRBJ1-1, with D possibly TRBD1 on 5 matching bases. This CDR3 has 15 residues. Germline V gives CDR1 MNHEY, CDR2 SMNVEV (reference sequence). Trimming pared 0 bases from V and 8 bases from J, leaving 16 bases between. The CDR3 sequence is CASSLSGTPHTEAFF. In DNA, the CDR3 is TGTGCCAGCAGTTTATCGGGGACTCCCCATACCGAAGCTTTCTTT.

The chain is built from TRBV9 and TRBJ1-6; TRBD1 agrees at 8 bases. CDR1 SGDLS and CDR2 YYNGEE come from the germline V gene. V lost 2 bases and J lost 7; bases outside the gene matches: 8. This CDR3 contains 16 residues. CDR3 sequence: CASSVSGGEGNSPLHF. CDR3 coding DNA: TGTGCCAGCAGCGTTTCAGGGGGCGAGGGGAATTCACCCCTCCACTTT.

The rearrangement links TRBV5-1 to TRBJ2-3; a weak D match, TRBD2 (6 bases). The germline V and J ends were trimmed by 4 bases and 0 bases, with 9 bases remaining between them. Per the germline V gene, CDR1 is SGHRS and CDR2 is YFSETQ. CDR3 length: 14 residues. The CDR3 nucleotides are TGCGCCAGCAGCCCGGGGACTAGCACAGATACGCAGTATTTT. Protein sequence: CASSPGTSTDTQYF.

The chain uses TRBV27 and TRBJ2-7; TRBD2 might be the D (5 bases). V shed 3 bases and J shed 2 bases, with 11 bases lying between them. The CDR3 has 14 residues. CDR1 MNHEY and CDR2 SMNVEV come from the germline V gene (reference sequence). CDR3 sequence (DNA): TGTGCCAGCAGTTTGAGACTACCACCCTACGAGCAGTACTTC. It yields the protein CASSLRLPPYEQYF.

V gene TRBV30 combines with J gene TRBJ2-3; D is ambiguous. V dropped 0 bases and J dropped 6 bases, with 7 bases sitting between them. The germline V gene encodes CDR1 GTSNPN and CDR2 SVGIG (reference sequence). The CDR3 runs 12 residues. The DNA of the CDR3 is TGTGCCTGGAGTGTACTGTTGGATACGCAGTATTTT. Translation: CAWSVLLDTQYF. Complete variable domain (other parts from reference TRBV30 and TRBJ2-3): SQTIHQWPATLVQPVGSPLSLECTVEGTSNPNLYWYRQAAGRGLQLLFYSVGIGQISSEVPQNLSASRPQDRQFILSSKKLLLSDSGFYLCAWSVLLDTQYFGPGTRLTVL.

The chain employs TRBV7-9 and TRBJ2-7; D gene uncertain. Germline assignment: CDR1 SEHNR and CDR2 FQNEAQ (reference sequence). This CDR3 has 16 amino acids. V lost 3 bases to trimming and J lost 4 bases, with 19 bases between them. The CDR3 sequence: CASSFVGPTQSYEQYF. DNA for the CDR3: TGTGCCAGCAGCTTCGTAGGGCCTACCCAGTCTTACGAGCAGTACTTC.

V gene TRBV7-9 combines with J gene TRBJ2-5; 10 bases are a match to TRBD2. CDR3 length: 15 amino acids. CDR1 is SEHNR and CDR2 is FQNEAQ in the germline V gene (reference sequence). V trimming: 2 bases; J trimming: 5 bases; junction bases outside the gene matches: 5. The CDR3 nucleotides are TGTGCCAGCAGCTTAAATAGCGGGAGGCGGGAGACCCAGTACTTC. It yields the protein CASSLNSGRRETQYF.

The CDR3 sequence is CASSPPPGLAGAGELFF. In DNA, the CDR3 is TGTGCCAGCAGCCCGCCACCGGGACTAGCGGGAGCTGGGGAGCTGTTTTTT. J is TRBJ2-2 and V is TRBV4-2; 14 bases match TRBD2. CDR1 is LGHNA, CDR2 YNFKEQ, per germline. CDR3 size: 17 residues. The V segment lost 4 bases and the J segment 8 bases; nucleotides outside the gene matches: 9.

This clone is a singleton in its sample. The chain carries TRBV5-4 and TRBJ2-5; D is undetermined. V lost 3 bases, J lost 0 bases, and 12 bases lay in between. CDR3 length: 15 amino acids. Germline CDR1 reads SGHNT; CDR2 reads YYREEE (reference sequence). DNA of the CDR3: TGTGCCAGCAGCTCAGGCCGAGTGTACCAAGAGACCCAGTACTTC. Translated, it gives CASSSGRVYQETQYF.